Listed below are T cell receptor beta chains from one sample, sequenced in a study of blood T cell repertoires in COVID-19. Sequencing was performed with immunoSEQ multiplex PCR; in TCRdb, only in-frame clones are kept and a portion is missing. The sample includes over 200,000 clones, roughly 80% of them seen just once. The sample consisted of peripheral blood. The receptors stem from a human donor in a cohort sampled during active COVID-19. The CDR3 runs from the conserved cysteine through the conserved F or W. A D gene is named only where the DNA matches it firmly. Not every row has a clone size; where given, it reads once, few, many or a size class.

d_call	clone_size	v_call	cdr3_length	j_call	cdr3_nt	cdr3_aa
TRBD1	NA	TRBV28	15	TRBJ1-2	TGTGCCAGCAGTTTATGGACAGGGGGCAAATATGGCTACACCTTC	CASSLWTGGKYGYTF
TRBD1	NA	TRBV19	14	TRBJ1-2	TGTGCCAGTAGCTCCGGGACAGCTAACTATGGCTACACCTTC	CASSSGTANYGYTF
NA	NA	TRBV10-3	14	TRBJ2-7	TGTGCCATCAGTGAGTCGACAGACTCCTACGAGCAGTACTTC	CAISESTDSYEQYF
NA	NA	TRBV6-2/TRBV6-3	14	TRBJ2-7	TGTGCCAGCAGTCTGACAGGTCGGGGTTACGAGCAGTACTTC	CASSLTGRGYEQYF
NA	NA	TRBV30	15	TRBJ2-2	TGTGCCTGGAGAACACTAGCCGCGAACACCGGGGAGCTGTTTTTT	CAWRTLAANTGELFF
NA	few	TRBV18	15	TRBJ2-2	TGTGCCAGCTCACCAACTAGCACCTCCACCGGGGAGCTGTTTTTT	CASSPTSTSTGELFF
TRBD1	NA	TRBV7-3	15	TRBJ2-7	TGTGCCAGCAGCCCGGATCGGGACAGAACCTACGAGCAGTACTTC	CASSPDRDRTYEQYF
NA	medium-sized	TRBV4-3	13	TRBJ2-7	TGCGCCAGCAGCCAAGGTGGCAGCTACGAGCAGTACTTC	CASSQGGSYEQYF
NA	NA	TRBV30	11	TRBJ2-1	TGTGCCTGGACTTTAAAAAATGAGCAGTTCTTC	CAWTLKNEQFF
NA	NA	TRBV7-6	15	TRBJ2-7	TGTGCCAGCAGCCTTGACTCATCGAGCTCCTACGAGCAGTACTTC	CASSLDSSSSYEQYF
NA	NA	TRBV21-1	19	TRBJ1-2	TGTGCCAGCAGCAAAGAAGTACACCCCCCCATCCGGGGAAACTATGGCTACACCTTC	CASSKEVHPPIRGNYGYTF
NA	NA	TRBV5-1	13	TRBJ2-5	TGCGCCAGCAGCCCGCCTAACGAAGAGACCCAGTACTTC	CASSPPNEETQYF
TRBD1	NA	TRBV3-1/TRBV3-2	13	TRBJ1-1	TGTGCCAGCAGACCGACAGGGGGCACTGAAGCTTTCTTT	CASRPTGGTEAFF
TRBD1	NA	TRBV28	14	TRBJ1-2	TGTGCCAGCAGGCTAATGGGACAGGGATATGGCTACACCTTC	CASRLMGQGYGYTF
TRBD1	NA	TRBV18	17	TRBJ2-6	TGTGCCAGCTCACCACGTCGACAGGGTTCTGGGGCCAACGTCCTGACTTTC	CASSPRRQGSGANVLTF
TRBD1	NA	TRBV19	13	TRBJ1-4	TGTGCCACCCGGGACAGCTCTAATGAAAAACTGTTTTTT	CATRDSSNEKLFF
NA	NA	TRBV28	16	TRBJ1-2	TGTGCCAGCAGTCGGGATCAGGAGGGGATATACTATGGCTACACCTTC	CASSRDQEGIYYGYTF
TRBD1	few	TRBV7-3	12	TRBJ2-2	TGTGCCAGCAGCCTGGACAGGAGGGAGCTGTTTTTT	CASSLDRRELFF
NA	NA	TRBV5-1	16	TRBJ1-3	TGCGCCAGCAGCCTGTCGGGACTGTCCTCTGGAAACACCATATATTTT	CASSLSGLSSGNTIYF
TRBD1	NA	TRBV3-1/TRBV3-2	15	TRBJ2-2	TGTGCCAGCAGCCAATGGGGGACAGACACCGGGGAGCTGTTTTTT	CASSQWGTDTGELFF
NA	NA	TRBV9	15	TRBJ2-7	TGTGCCAGCAGCGTAGGGCAGGGGTCCACCTACGAGCAGTACTTC	CASSVGQGSTYEQYF
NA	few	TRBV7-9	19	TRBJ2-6	TGTGCCACCCTAATTGTAGCCCAATCCCCTATCTCTGGGGCCAACGTCCTGACTTTC	CATLIVAQSPISGANVLTF
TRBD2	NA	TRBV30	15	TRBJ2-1	TGTGCCTGGAGTGTATCTAGCGGGAACTACAATGAGCAGTTCTTC	CAWSVSSGNYNEQFF
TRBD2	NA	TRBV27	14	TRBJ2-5	TGTGCCAGCAGTTTTGTTGGGGGGGAAGAGACCCAGTACTTC	CASSFVGGEETQYF
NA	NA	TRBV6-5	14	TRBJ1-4	TGTGCCAGCAGTTACTCCACCACGAGTGAAAAACTGTTTTTT	CASSYSTTSEKLFF
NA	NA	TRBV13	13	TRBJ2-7	TGTGCCAGCAGCCCCTACAGGGCCTACGAGCAGTACTTC	CASSPYRAYEQYF
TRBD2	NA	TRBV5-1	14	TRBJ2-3	TGCGCCAGCAGCTTGACTAGCGGGACAGATACGCAGTATTTT	CASSLTSGTDTQYF
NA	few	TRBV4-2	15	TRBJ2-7	TGTGCCAGCAGCCAGCAACAGGGATCGTACGGCGAGCAGTACTTC	CASSQQQGSYGEQYF
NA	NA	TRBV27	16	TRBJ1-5	TGTGCCAGCAGTTCAGGGACAAGCTATAGCAATCAGCCCCAGCATTTT	CASSSGTSYSNQPQHF
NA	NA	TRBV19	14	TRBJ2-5	TGTGCCAGTAGTAGGGGGACACGCCAAGAGACCCAGTACTTC	CASSRGTRQETQYF
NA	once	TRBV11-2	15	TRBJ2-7	TGTGCCAGCAGCTTAGTACAGGGCCAAATCTACGAGCAGTACTTC	CASSLVQGQIYEQYF
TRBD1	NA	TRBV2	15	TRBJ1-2	TGTGCCAGCAGTGAAGGGACGACAGGGACTGGTGGCTACACCTTC	CASSEGTTGTGGYTF
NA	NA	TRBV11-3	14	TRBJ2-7	TGTGCCAGCAGTAAGACGGGATCCTTCTACGAGCAGTACTTC	CASSKTGSFYEQYF
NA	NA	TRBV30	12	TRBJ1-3	TGTGCCTGGAGAACAGCTGGAAACACCATATATTTT	CAWRTAGNTIYF
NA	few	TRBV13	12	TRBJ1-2	TGTGCCAGCAGCGACCCCCCGGGAGGCTACACCTTC	CASSDPPGGYTF
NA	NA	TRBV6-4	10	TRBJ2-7	TGTGCCAGCAGCAGGGTCGAGCAGTACTTC	CASSRVEQYF
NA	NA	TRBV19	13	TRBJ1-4	TGTGCCACCCACCCGGACAGAAATGAAAAACTGTTTTTT	CATHPDRNEKLFF
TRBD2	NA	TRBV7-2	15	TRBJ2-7	TGTGCCAGCAGCTTAACTAGCGGGGGGGCCTACGAGCAGTACTTC	CASSLTSGGAYEQYF
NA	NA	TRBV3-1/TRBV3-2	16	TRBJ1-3	TGTGCCAGCAGCCAAAGTTATGGGCCTGGCGGAAACACCATATATTTT	CASSQSYGPGGNTIYF
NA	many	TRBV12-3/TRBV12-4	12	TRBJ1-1	TGTGCCAGCAGTTTAGACTTCGTTGAAGCTTTCTTT	CASSLDFVEAFF
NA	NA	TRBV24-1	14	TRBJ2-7	TGTGCCACCAGTGATGCCCAGACTCTCCAGGAGCAGTACTTC	CATSDAQTLQEQYF
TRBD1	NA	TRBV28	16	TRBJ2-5	TGTGCCAGCAGTTTCATGGACAGGGGGGGACAAGAGACCCAGTACTTC	CASSFMDRGGQETQYF
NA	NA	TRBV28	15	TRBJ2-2	TGTGCCAGCAGCCTTACGGGGCTAGCGAACGGGGAGCTGTTTTTT	CASSLTGLANGELFF
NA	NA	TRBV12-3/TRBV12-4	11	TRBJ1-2	TGTGCCAGCAGCATTAACTATGGCTACACCTTC	CASSINYGYTF
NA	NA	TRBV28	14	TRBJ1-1	TGTGCCAGCAGACCACAGCTGAAGAACACTGAAGCTTTCTTT	CASRPQLKNTEAFF
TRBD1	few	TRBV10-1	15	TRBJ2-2	TGCGCCAGCAGTGAGCCGCGGACAGGCACCGGGGAGCTGTTTTTT	CASSEPRTGTGELFF
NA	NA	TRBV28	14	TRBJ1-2	TGTGCCACCTCAAGGGGGGGGGTTAAGAATGGCTACACCTTC	CATSRGGVKNGYTF
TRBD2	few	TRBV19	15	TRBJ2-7	TGCCGCCCTAGATGGACTAGCGGGTCGGGGGACGAGCAGTACTTC	CRPRWTSGSGDEQYF
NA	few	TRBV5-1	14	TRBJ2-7	TGCGCCAGCAGCGCCAACAGGGCCCGCTACGAGCAGTACTTC	CASSANRARYEQYF
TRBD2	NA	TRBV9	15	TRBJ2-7	TGTGCCAGCAGCGTAGGGACTAGCGGAACCTACGAGCAGTACTTC	CASSVGTSGTYEQYF
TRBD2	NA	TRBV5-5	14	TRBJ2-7	TGTGCCAGCAGCCTCCGGACTAGCGTATACGAGCAGTACTTC	CASSLRTSVYEQYF
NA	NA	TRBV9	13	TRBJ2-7	TGTGCCAGCAGCGACACAGGGGGGGACGAGCAGTACTTC	CASSDTGGDEQYF
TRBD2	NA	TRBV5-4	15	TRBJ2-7	TGTGCCAGCAGCACCACTAGCGGGAGGGGGTACGAGCAGTACTTC	CASSTTSGRGYEQYF